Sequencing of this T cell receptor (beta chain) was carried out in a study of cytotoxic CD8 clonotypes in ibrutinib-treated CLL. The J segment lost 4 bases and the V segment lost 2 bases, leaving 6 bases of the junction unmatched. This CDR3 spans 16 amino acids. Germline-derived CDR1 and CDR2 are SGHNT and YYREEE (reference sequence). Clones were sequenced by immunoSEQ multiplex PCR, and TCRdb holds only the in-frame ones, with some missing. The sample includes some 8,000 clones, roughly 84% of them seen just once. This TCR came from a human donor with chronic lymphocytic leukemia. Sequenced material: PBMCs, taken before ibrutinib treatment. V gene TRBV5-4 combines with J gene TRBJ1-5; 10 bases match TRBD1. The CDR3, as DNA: TGTGCCAGCAGCTTCACCGGGACAGGGGTAAATCAGCCCCAGCATTTT. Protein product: CASSFTGTGVNQPQHF. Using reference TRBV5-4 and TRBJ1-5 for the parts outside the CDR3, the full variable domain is ETGVTQSPTHLIKTRGQQVTLRCSSQSGHNTVSWYQQALGQGPQFIFQYYREEENGRGNFPPRFSGLQFPNYSSELNVNALELDDSALYLCASSFTGTGVNQPQHFGDGTRLSIL.